The 13 T cell receptor beta chains below were found in one sample sequenced in a study of identical twins (dated by TCRdb to about 2016). Library preparation employed 5' RACE. Sequencing relied on an Illumina HiSeq 2000. TCRdb's own reprocessing of the public reads used fastp at Q25 and MiXCR and kept productive beta chains. A single entry per CDR3 protein holds the most common genes and DNA from its merged rows. The sample table shows fewer than 900,000 distinct CDR3 sequences, and 18% are seen once. The ten largest make up around 12% of the sample. The data were also submitted as part of a second study, on T cells expressing NK-cell markers.

The sequenced sample consisted of PBMCs. The receptors derive from a woman aged 18 to 35 in good health.

This clonotype was seen only a few times. The J gene is TRBJ2-7, the V gene TRBV27, with no clear D. CDR3 length equals 15 residues. Germline values: CDR1 MNHEY, CDR2 SMNVEV (reference sequence). V was clipped by 3 bases and J by 3 bases, with 15 bases between them. The CDR3 loop reads CASSLKSFGLYEQYF. The DNA for the CDR3 is TGTGCCAGCAGTTTGAAATCGTTTGGGCTCTACGAGCAGTACTTC.

The V and J genes are TRBV14 and TRBJ2-5, with TRBD2 as a possible D gene (5 bases). V lost 4 bases and J 5 bases, leaving 8 bases between the germline ends. The V gene's germline CDR1 is SGHDN and CDR2 FVKESK. The CDR3 contains 12 residues. The CDR3 sequence: CASSRGAETQYF. The CDR3 DNA sequence: TGTGCCAGCAGCCGGGGAGCGGAGACCCAGTACTTC. Variable domain in full (rest from reference TRBV14 and TRBJ2-5): EAGVTQFPSHSVIEKGQTVTLRCDPISGHDNLYWYRRVMGKEIKFLLHFVKESKQDESGMPNNRFLAERTGGTYSTLKVQPAELEDSGVYFCASSRGAETQYFGPGTRLLVL.

The genes are TRBV10-2 and TRBJ1-1; tentative D call: TRBD1 (5 bases). Germline V lookup: CDR1 WSHSY, CDR2 SAAADI. CDR3 size: 14 residues. V lost 5 bases to trimming and J lost 7 bases, with 17 bases between them. The CDR3 DNA reads TGCGCCAGCAGTCCTTTCAGGGCATCGGTTGAAGCTTTCTTT. It translates to CASSPFRASVEAFF.

The sample holds a few counts of this clonotype. V is TRBV5-1 and J is TRBJ1-1; D call uncertain. The V and J ends lost 3 bases and 0 bases respectively, with 9 bases between them. Germline assignment: CDR1 SGHRS and CDR2 YFSETQ. CDR3 size: 14 residues. The CDR3 DNA reads TGCGCCAGCAGCTCACGAACCATGAACACTGAAGCTTTCTTT. Protein sequence: CASSSRTMNTEAFF.

Note on this clonotype: Mismatch with germline at one junction end may stem from a read error. V usage is TRBV20-1 and J usage is TRBJ2-5, with TRBD2 identical over 8 bases. The germline gives CDR1 DFQATT, CDR2 SNEGSKA (reference sequence). CDR3 length: 14 residues. CDR3 nucleotides: TGCAGTGCCAGAGCCGGGACTAGTGGAGAGACCCAGTACTTC. It is translated as CSARAGTSGETQYF.

In this sample, this clonotype turned up many times. This chain connects TRBV5-1 to TRBJ2-7; D not certain. This CDR3 comprises 15 residues. V shed 0 bases and J shed 0 bases, with 10 bases lying between them. The germline V gene has CDR1 SGHRS and CDR2 YFSETQ. CDR3 protein: CASSLGGLNSYEQYF. The CDR3, as DNA: TGCGCCAGCAGCTTGGGTGGCCTCAACTCCTACGAGCAGTACTTC.

A single count supports this clonotype. The J gene is TRBJ2-3, the V gene TRBV27; TRBD2 aligns across 7 bases. The germline V gene encodes CDR1 MNHEY and CDR2 SMNVEV (reference sequence). The CDR3 loop spans 14 amino acids. V lost 6 bases to trimming and J lost 3 bases; unmatched junction nucleotides: 6. The CDR3 nucleotides are TGTGCCAGCAGAGGGCGGGGGTGGACAGATACGCAGTATTTT. Translation: CASRGRGWTDTQYF.

V usage is TRBV4-2 and J usage is TRBJ2-3, with TRBD2 identical over 11 bases. CDR1 is LGHNA and CDR2 is YNFKEQ in the germline V gene. The V gene end was trimmed by 1 base and the J gene end by 2 bases; junction bases not matched to a gene: 2. This CDR3 has 16 residues. The CDR3 reads CASSQGLAGSTDTQYF. In DNA form, the CDR3 reads TGTGCCAGCAGCCAAGGACTAGCGGGGTCCACAGATACGCAGTATTTT.

This clonotype was detected only once. CDR3 protein: CASSPAPGTSGWQWGTGELFF. CDR3 in DNA: TGTGCCAGCAGCCCCGCCCCAGGGACTAGCGGGTGGCAGTGGGGCACCGGGGAGCTGTTTTTT. J is TRBJ2-2 and V is TRBV11-2; 12 bases agree with TRBD2. Germline CDR1 reads SGHAT; CDR2 reads FQNNGV. V shed 5 bases and J 4 bases; nucleotides not matched to a gene: 20. The CDR3 loop spans 21 amino acids.

This clonotype has more than one count but fewer than ten. The chain combines TRBV9 with TRBJ1-2; a weak D match, TRBD1 (5 bases). From germline, CDR1 is SGDLS and CDR2 YYNGEE. V dropped 1 base and J dropped 5 bases, with 15 bases sitting between them. This CDR3 contains 15 residues. CDR3 in DNA: TGTGCCAGCAGCGTAACGGGGACGGCAGCGTATGGCTACACCTTC. Its protein is CASSVTGTAAYGYTF.

This clonotype was observed a few times. The gene calls are TRBV12-3 or TRBV12-4 and TRBJ2-2, with 14 nucleotides matching TRBD2. J was trimmed by 3 bases and V by 6 bases; bases with no gene match: 6. This CDR3 contains 17 residues. CDR3 DNA sequence: TGTGCCAGCAGCCCGGGACTAGCGGGAGATGACACCGGGGAGCTGTTTTTT. Protein sequence: CASSPGLAGDDTGELFF.

This chain links TRBV2 with TRBJ2-2, with TRBD1 as a possible D gene (6 bases). The CDR3 loop spans 14 amino acids. The germline CDR1 and CDR2 sequences are SNHLY and FYNNEI. Trimming shortened V by 4 bases and J by 7 bases, and 13 bases separated the two germline ends. The CDR3 here is CASSVLGAGGELFF. The CDR3 DNA sequence: TGTGCCAGCAGTGTACTGGGGGCTGGCGGGGAGCTGTTTTTT.

This clonotype showed up just a few times. The chain uses TRBV7-8 and TRBJ2-1; D perhaps matches TRBD1 (6 bases). This CDR3 is built from 11 residues. V was shortened by 5 bases and J by 13 bases, with 12 bases between the two germline ends. Germline V gene sequence: CDR1 SGHVS, CDR2 FQNEAQ. CDR3 protein: CASSPYRVQFF. The CDR3 DNA follows: TGTGCCAGCAGCCCATACAGGGTACAGTTCTTC.